This TCR beta chain originates from a study of T cells in Graves' hyperthyroidism and ophthalmopathy. This clonotype has only a few counts. From roughly 9.2 ml of fresh peripheral blood, PBMCs were isolated. The CDR3 length is 15 residues. The V and J ends lost 0 bases and 0 bases respectively, with 6 bases between them. In germline, CDR1 is ENHRY, CDR2 SYGVKD. Amplification yielded TCR beta CDR3 regions, with RNA transcripts as the source. The primer set for the first-round RT-PCR of the TCR CDR3 was HTBI. Each CDR3 protein is one row after TCRdb ran MiXCR on the multiplex PCR reads. The sample lists 250,000 to 300,000 distinct CDR3 sequences; about an eighth were seen once.

Sequencing was performed on blood. This sequence originates from a woman in her 30s with Graves' hyperthyroidism that later progressed to Graves' ophthalmopathy. The chain combines TRBV10-3 with TRBJ2-1; D is possibly TRBD1 or TRBD2 (5 bases each). DNA for the CDR3: TGTGCCATCAGTGAGTCTGGGGGCTCCTACAATGAGCAGTTCTTC. Translated, it gives CAISESGGSYNEQFF.